A selection of T cell receptor beta chains follows, all from one sample in a study of TIL therapy for anti-PD-1-resistant metastatic lung cancer. The repertoire was sequenced with immunoSEQ multiplex PCR; TCRdb's copy has only in-frame clones and lacks some. Seen here are 20,000 to 30,000 clones, 55% to 75% observed once, and the top ten hold 7.4%. This specimen was tumor tissue, taken at baseline. All receptors derive from a person between 25 and 80 years old with non-small cell lung cancer. CDR3s include the opening cysteine and the closing phenylalanine or tryptophan. The D gene is left open where the match is weak. Clone sizes are given selectively: once, few, many, or a class where the clone is expanded.

>.|TRBV2|TRBJ1-2|few
TGTGCCAGCAGTGCTCTTCGGGTCAGGGAGTATGGCTACACCTTC
CASSALRVREYGYTF
>.|TRBV5-4|TRBJ1-1|.
TGTGCCAGCAGCAAGGAACGGGGGCGCACTGAAGCTTTCTTT
CASSKERGRTEAFF
>TRBD1|TRBV5-1|TRBJ2-1|.
TGCGCCAGCAGCTTAGGGGCCGGGACAGGGGGCGATGAGCAGTTCTTC
CASSLGAGTGGDEQFF
>.|TRBV15|TRBJ2-1|.
TGTGCCACCAGCAGCACCGGACGTAATGAGCAGTTCTTC
CATSSTGRNEQFF
>.|TRBV11-2|TRBJ2-7|.
TGTGCCAGCAGCTGGGGTGAGTGGGGACGGTCCTACGAGCAGTACTTC
CASSWGEWGRSYEQYF
>.|TRBV4-3|TRBJ1-1|.
TGCGCCAGCAGCCAAGGTTATAGGACAGAGAACACTGAAGCTTTCTTT
CASSQGYRTENTEAFF
>.|TRBV6-5|TRBJ2-7|.
TGTGCCAGCAGTGAAACTAGCTACAGTTACGAGCAGTACTTC
CASSETSYSYEQYF
>TRBD2|TRBV7-3|TRBJ2-1|.
TGTGCCAGCAGCCGGGGGGGCGGCGCCTACAATGAGCAGTTCTTC
CASSRGGGAYNEQFF
>.|TRBV5-8|TRBJ1-4|.
TGTGCCAGCAGCTCGATCACAGAAAAACTGTTTTTT
CASSSITEKLFF
>.|TRBV13|TRBJ2-3|.
TGTGCCAGCAGCTTCCCACGGGGCTCCCCCACAGATACGCAGTATTTT
CASSFPRGSPTDTQYF
>.|TRBV25-1|TRBJ2-3|.
TGTGCCAGCAGTGCCCCCCCCGGGCCCCAGGGCACAGATACGCAGTATTTT
CASSAPPGPQGTDTQYF
>.|TRBV5-5|TRBJ1-5|.
TGTGCCAGCAGCTTGACGATAGCGGGGTTTGATCAGCCCCAGCATTTT
CASSLTIAGFDQPQHF
>TRBD2|TRBV7-8|TRBJ2-3|.
TGTGCCAGCAGCCACCGGACTAGCGGGGGGGCATCAGATACGCAGTATTTT
CASSHRTSGGASDTQYF
>TRBD2|TRBV5-4|TRBJ2-6|.
TGTGCCAGCAGCTTGGACGGGGGGGCAACAGGGGCCAACGTCCTGACTTTC
CASSLDGGATGANVLTF
>.|TRBV9|TRBJ2-1|.
TGTGCCAGCAGCGTTTGGGACCGAATGGAACTGAACAATGAGCAGTTCTTC
CASSVWDRMELNNEQFF
>.|TRBV7-2|TRBJ1-5|few
TGTGCCAGCAGCTTTGGAAACCCAAGGAATCAGCCCCAGCATTTT
CASSFGNPRNQPQHF
>TRBD2|TRBV6-1|TRBJ2-2|.
TGTGCCAGCAGTGCTAGCGGGGGCACCGGGGAGCTGTTTTTT
CASSASGGTGELFF
>TRBD2|TRBV11-2|TRBJ2-7|.
TGTGCCAGCAGCTCCACCCTTACTAGCGGGGGGCCCCCCTACGAGCAGTACTTC
CASSSTLTSGGPPYEQYF
>.|TRBV7-9|TRBJ2-7|.
TGTGCCACCCGGACAGAGAACTACGAGCAGTACTTC
CATRTENYEQYF
>.|TRBV19|TRBJ2-2|.
TGTGCCAGTAGTATAGTGGGTCCTGTCGACACCGGGGAGCTGTTTTTT
CASSIVGPVDTGELFF
>.|TRBV6-5|TRBJ2-7|.
TGTGCCAGCAGTTACACCGGGGGCCGAACCTACGAGCAGTACTTC
CASSYTGGRTYEQYF
>.|TRBV7-9|TRBJ1-6|few
TGTGCCAGCAGCCCCCGGGACCCGCGGGTACTTTCTGTTAATTCACCCCTCCACTTT
CASSPRDPRVLSVNSPLHF
>.|TRBV2|TRBJ1-5|.
TGTGCCAGCGCGGGGGGTGGGGGGCCCCAGCATTTT
CASAGGGGPQHF
>.|TRBV10-3|TRBJ1-1|.
TGTGCCATCAGTAGGACGGAGGACACTGAAGCTTTCTTT
CAISRTEDTEAFF
>.|TRBV9|TRBJ2-3|.
TGTGCCAGCAGCGTAGTGGTAGGAGATACGCAGTATTTT
CASSVVVGDTQYF
>TRBD1|TRBV4-1|TRBJ1-2|.
TGCGCCAGCAGCCAGGCGGACAGGGACTATGGCTACACCTTC
CASSQADRDYGYTF
>TRBD1|TRBV4-1|TRBJ1-5|.
TGCGCCAGCAGCCTACAGGGGAATAATCAGCCCCAGCATTTT
CASSLQGNNQPQHF
>TRBD2|TRBV9|TRBJ2-1|.
TGTGCCAGCAGCCCGCGGGGGGACCCTACCTACAATGAGCAGTTCTTC
CASSPRGDPTYNEQFF
>TRBD1|TRBV5-4|TRBJ2-3|once
TGTGCCAGCAGCTTGGTGGCCTCCCGGGACAGGGACACAGATACGCAGTATTTT
CASSLVASRDRDTDTQYF
>TRBD2|TRBV5-1|TRBJ2-5|.
TGCACCAGCAGCTTGGCGGGGGACCAAGAGACCCAGTACTTC
CTSSLAGDQETQYF
>.|TRBV5-1|TRBJ1-1|.
TGCGCCAGCAGCTTGGCCTTGGACTCCCCCACTGAAGCTTTCTTT
CASSLALDSPTEAFF
>.|TRBV4-1|TRBJ1-5|.
TGCGCCAGCAGCCAAGACCCTAATCAGCCCCAGCATTTT
CASSQDPNQPQHF
>TRBD2|TRBV2|TRBJ2-3|.
TGTGCCAGCAGTGAAAAAGTAGCGGGGGCCCAAGATACGCAGTATTTT
CASSEKVAGAQDTQYF
>.|TRBV25-1|TRBJ1-1|.
TGTGCCAGCCAAGCCAGGGGCCGAGGGACTGAAGCTTTCTTT
CASQARGRGTEAFF
>.|TRBV5-4|TRBJ1-1|.
TGTGCCAGCAGCTTGGTGGGAAAGAACACTGAAGCTTTCTTT
CASSLVGKNTEAFF
>.|TRBV7-3|TRBJ2-3|.
TGTGCCAGCAGCTTAATAGTAGCTCTCACAGATACGCAGTATTTT
CASSLIVALTDTQYF
>.|TRBV5-4|TRBJ1-2|few
TGTGCCAGCAGCTTGGTAGGGCCGGCTAACTATGGCTACACCTTC
CASSLVGPANYGYTF
>TRBD2|TRBV19|TRBJ2-1|.
TGTGCCAGTAGTGCGCGGGGGGCCTCCTACAATGAGCAGTTCTTC
CASSARGASYNEQFF
>.|TRBV5-6|TRBJ1-6|.
TGTGCCAGCAGCTTGGCCTTGGGCTCCTATAATTCACCCCTCCACTTT
CASSLALGSYNSPLHF
>TRBD2|TRBV6-5|TRBJ2-2|.
TGTGCCACCCTAGCGGGCGAAACCACCGGGGAGCTGTTTTTT
CATLAGETTGELFF
>.|TRBV7-9|TRBJ2-7|.
TGTGCCAGCAGCACGGCGTCTTCAACCTACGAGCAGTACTTC
CASSTASSTYEQYF
>.|TRBV5-3|TRBJ1-2|.
TGTGCCAGAAGCCACCGACCTTATGGCTACACCTTC
CARSHRPYGYTF
>.|TRBV7-2|TRBJ2-7|.
TGTGCCAGCCGCGACAAAACCTACGAGCAGTACTTC
CASRDKTYEQYF
>.|TRBV11-3|TRBJ1-1|.
TGTGCCAGCAGCTTTTCTGGCTTCGCCAGGACTGAAGCTTTCTTT
CASSFSGFARTEAFF
>.|TRBV10-3|TRBJ2-7|.
TGTGCCATCAGTGAGTCAGGAGAGCAGTACTTC
CAISESGEQYF
>.|TRBV19|TRBJ1-2|.
TGTGCCAGTAACCCCGGGGCCGCACCGGATGGCTACACCTTC
CASNPGAAPDGYTF
>TRBD2|TRBV6-5|TRBJ2-7|.
TGTGCCAGCAGTTCCTGGACTAGCGGGGTCGTCGAGCAGTACTTC
CASSSWTSGVVEQYF
>.|TRBV7-9|TRBJ1-2|few
TGTGCCAGCAGCTTAGCCACACAGTACACCTTC
CASSLATQYTF
>TRBD2|TRBV6-1|TRBJ2-7|.
TGTGCCAGCAGTGCCGAGCGGGACTCCTACGAGCAGTACTTC
CASSAERDSYEQYF
>TRBD2|TRBV13|TRBJ2-3|.
TGTGCCAGCAGCGTAACTAGCGGGGGGGCGGATACGCAGTATTTT
CASSVTSGGADTQYF
>TRBD2|TRBV9|TRBJ2-5|.
TGTGCCAGCAGCGGGGGAACTAGCGAAGAGACCCAGTACTTC
CASSGGTSEETQYF
>TRBD1|TRBV5-4|TRBJ1-5|.
TGTGCCAGCAGCCCGGGACAGGGGGCCCATCAGCCCCAGCATTTT
CASSPGQGAHQPQHF
>TRBD1|TRBV11-3|TRBJ2-3|.
TGTGCCAGCAGCCACTACAGGGGGACTAGCACAGATACGCAGTATTTT
CASSHYRGTSTDTQYF
>.|TRBV7-8|TRBJ2-5|.
TGTGCCAGCAGCTCCGTTTCCGAGACCCAGTACTTC
CASSSVSETQYF
>.|TRBV30|TRBJ2-2|once
TGTGCCTGGAGGATTAGCCCCCGCACCGGGGAGCTGTTTTTT
CAWRISPRTGELFF